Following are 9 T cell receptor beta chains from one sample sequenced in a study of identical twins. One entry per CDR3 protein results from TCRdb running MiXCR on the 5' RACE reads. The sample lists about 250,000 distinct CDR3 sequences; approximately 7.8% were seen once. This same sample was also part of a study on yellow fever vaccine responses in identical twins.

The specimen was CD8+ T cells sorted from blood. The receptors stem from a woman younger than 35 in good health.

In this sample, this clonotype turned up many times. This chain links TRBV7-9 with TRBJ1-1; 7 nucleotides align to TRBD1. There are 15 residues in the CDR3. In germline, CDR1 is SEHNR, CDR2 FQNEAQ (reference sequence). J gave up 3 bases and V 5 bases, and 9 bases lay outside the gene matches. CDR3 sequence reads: CASSPLRGEDTEAFF. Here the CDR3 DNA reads TGTGCCAGCAGCCCCCTCAGGGGGGAGGACACTGAAGCTTTCTTT.

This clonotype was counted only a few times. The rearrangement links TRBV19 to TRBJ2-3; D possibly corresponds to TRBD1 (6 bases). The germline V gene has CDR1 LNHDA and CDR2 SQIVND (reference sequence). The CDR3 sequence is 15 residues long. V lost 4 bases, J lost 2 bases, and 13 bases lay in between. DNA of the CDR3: TGTGCCAGTAGTAGACCCCGGGACACCACAGATACGCAGTATTTT. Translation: CASSRPRDTTDTQYF.

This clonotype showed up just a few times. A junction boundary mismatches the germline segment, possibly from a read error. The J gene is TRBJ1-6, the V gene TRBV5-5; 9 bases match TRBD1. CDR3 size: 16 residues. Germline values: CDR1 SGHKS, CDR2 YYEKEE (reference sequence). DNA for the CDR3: TGTGCCAGCAGCTTGGGTCTGGGACAGGGTTATTCACCTCTCCACTTT. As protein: CASSLGLGQGYSPLHF.

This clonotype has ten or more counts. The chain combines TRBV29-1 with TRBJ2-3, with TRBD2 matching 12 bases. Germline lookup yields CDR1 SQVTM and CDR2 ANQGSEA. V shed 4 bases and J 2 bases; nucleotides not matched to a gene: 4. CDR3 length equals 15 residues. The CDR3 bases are TGCAGCGTTGTTGGACTAGCGGGGCCCACAGATACGCAGTATTTT. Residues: CSVVGLAGPTDTQYF.

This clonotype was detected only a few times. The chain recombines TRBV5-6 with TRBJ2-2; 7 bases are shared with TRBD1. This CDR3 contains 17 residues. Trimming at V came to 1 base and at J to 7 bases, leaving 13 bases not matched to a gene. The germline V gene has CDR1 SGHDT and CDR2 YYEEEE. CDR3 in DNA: TGTGCCAGCAGCTTGTCCCCTACAGGGGCGTTTGGCGGGGAGCTGTTTTTT. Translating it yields CASSLSPTGAFGGELFF.

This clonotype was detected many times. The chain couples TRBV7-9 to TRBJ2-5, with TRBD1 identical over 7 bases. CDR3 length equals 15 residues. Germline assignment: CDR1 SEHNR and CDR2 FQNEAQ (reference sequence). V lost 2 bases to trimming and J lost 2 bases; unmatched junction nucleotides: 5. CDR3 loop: CASSLRDRQQETQYF. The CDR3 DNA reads TGTGCCAGCAGCTTAAGGGACAGACAACAAGAGACCCAGTACTTC.

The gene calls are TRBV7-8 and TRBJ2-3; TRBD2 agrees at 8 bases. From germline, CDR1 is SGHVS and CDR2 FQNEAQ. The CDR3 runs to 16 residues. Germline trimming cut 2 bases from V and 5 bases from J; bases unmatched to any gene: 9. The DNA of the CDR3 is TGTGCCAGCAGCTTACTTTCGGGAGGGCCCGGAGATACGCAGTATTTT. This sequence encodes CASSLLSGGPGDTQYF.

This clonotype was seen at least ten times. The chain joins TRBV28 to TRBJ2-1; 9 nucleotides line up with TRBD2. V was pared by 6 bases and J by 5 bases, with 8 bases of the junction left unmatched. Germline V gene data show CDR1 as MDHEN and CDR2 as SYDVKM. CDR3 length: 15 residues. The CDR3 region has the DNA TGTGCCAGCAGCGTTAGCGGGAGTATCGACAATGAGCAGTTCTTC. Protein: CASSVSGSIDNEQFF.

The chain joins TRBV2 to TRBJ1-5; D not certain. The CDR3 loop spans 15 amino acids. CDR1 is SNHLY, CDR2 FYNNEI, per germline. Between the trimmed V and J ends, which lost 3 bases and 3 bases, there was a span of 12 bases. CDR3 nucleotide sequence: TGTGCCAGCAGTGAGTGGGTGGTGGCCAATCAGCCCCAGCATTTT. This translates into CASSEWVVANQPQHF.